These 3 T cell receptor beta chains were all obtained from the same sample, sequenced in a study of CD8+CD57+ T cells in acquired aplastic anemia. Profiling of TCR beta VDJ combinations and CDR3 sequences used genomic DNA as template. MiXCR was run by TCRdb on the reads, yielding one entry per CDR3 protein. The sample holds 250,000 to 350,000 distinct CDR3 sequences; 55% to 60% are singletons and the top ten take around 8%. Material: sorted CD4+, CD8+, or CD8+CD57+ T cells (not recorded which) from PBMCs. Receptors were obtained from a human donor with severe aplastic anemia or a healthy control (not recorded which).

This chain connects TRBV7-8 to TRBJ1-2, with D unresolved. V lost 1 base to trimming and J lost 4 bases, with 10 bases between them. This CDR3 has 14 amino acids. The germline CDR1 and CDR2 sequences are SGHVS and FQNEAQ. The CDR3, as DNA: TGTGCCAGCAGCTTAGAGGCAAGGAGCTATGGCTACACCTTC. Protein product: CASSLEARSYGYTF.

There are a few counts of this clonotype. The chain employs TRBV10-3 and TRBJ2-2; D possibly corresponds to TRBD2 (5 bases). Trimming took off 10 bases at V and 0 bases at J, with 15 bases between the two ends. The CDR3 runs 15 residues. Germline CDR1 reads ENHRY; CDR2 reads SYGVKD. As DNA, the CDR3 is TGTGCCACCGCCCGGATGGACTCGAACACCGGGGAGCTGTTTTTT. Its translation: CATARMDSNTGELFF.

A word on this clonotype: One end of the junction is discordant with germline, which a read error may explain. The rearrangement links TRBV25-1 to TRBJ2-3, with TRBD2 identical over 9 bases. The CDR3 is 20 amino acids. CDR1 is MGHDK, CDR2 SYGVNS, per germline. CDR3 amino acids: CACSAKTLLSGSGGTDTQYF. The CDR3 DNA reads as TGTGCCTGCAGTGCAAAGACGCTACTTAGCGGGAGTGGTGGCACAGATACGCAGTATTTT.